What follows describes a single TCR beta chain. These data are taken from a study of cytomegalovirus exposure and HLA in healthy donors. Unmatched junction bases numbered 8, after V lost 5 bases and J lost 1 base. Germline lookup yields CDR1 LNHDA and CDR2 SQIVND (reference sequence). The CDR3 runs 16 residues. Primers: 60 Vbeta forward and 13 Jbeta reverse. Using immunoSEQ multiplex PCR, the repertoire was profiled, and TCRdb retains in-frame clones only, with some absent. There are 140,000 or so clones in the sample, with 0.9% to 1% held by the top ten. The origin of this receptor is a male donor in good health and CMV-seronegative. The chain is built from TRBV19 and TRBJ1-1; 9 nucleotides line up with TRBD1. Specimen: PBMCs. The CDR3 region has the DNA TGTGCCAGTAGTGACAACAGGGGGCGAACGAACACTGAAGCTTTCTTT. The encoded protein is CASSDNRGRTNTEAFF.